This is a list of T cell receptor beta chains from one sample in a study of spatial heterogeneity in lung cancer. TCRdb analysed the 5' RACE reads with MiXCR anew, one entry per CDR3 protein. The table includes tens of thousands of distinct CDR3 sequences, 8% to 9% detected once. The sample in question was PBMCs, obtained at follow-up. These TCRs come from a female donor with early-stage non-small cell lung cancer. Both conserved end residues are part of each CDR3. D genes are given only for firm matches. Clone size is given for some rows only: seen once, a few or many times, or a class if the clone is expanded.

many,TRBV2,TRBJ1-5,TRBD1,TGTGCCAGCAGGAGGGACAGGGGGCCTAGCAATCAGCCCCAGCATTTT,CASRRDRGPSNQPQHF
few,TRBV19,TRBJ2-1,-,TGTGCCAGTAGTAATGGGGGGACAAGTTACAATGAGCAGTTCTTC,CASSNGGTSYNEQFF
few,TRBV2,TRBJ2-1,-,TGTGCCAGCAGTGAGTCCAGATGGGGTTACAATGAGCAGTTCTTC,CASSESRWGYNEQFF
many,TRBV7-9,TRBJ1-2,-,TGTGCCAGCAGCTCCAGTGGGGGCGACTATGGCTACACCTTC,CASSSSGGDYGYTF
-,TRBV29-1,TRBJ2-1,TRBD2,TGCAGCGTTTTCGGGGGGACCTTCTCCTACAATGAGCAGTTCTTC,CSVFGGTFSYNEQFF
many,TRBV6-4,TRBJ2-6,-,TGTGCCAGCAGTGAACTGGGCTCTGGGGCCAACGTCCTGACTTTC,CASSELGSGANVLTF
-,TRBV7-8,TRBJ1-5,TRBD1,TGTGCCAGCAGCTCAGGACAGGATAGCAATCAGCCCCAGCATTTT,CASSSGQDSNQPQHF
many,TRBV27,TRBJ1-5,-,TGTGCCAGCAGTCCGTATAAAGGGAATCAGCCCCAGCATTTT,CASSPYKGNQPQHF
many,TRBV11-2,TRBJ2-5,TRBD2,TGTGCCAGCAGTCCCTCGGCGGGAGTATACCAAGAGACCCAGTACTTC,CASSPSAGVYQETQYF
few,TRBV5-1,TRBJ2-7,-,TGCGCCAGCAGCCGAATACGATCCGAGCAGTACTTC,CASSRIRSEQYF
few,TRBV7-9,TRBJ2-5,TRBD2,TGTGCCAGCAGCTTGGGGGGGATCCAAGAGACCCAGTACTTC,CASSLGGIQETQYF
few,TRBV6-5,TRBJ2-3,-,TGTGCCAGCAGTTACTCTCCGCGGGTCAAACGAGATACGCAGTATTTT,CASSYSPRVKRDTQYF
many,TRBV5-1,TRBJ1-1,-,TGCGCCAGCAGCTTACAGCCAGACTCACAATTTAGGGGGAACACTGAAGCTTTCTTT,CASSLQPDSQFRGNTEAFF
many,TRBV28,TRBJ1-2,-,TGTGCCAGCGAATTAGGGGGCTACACCTTC,CASELGGYTF
many,TRBV5-1,TRBJ2-3,-,TGCGCCAGCAGCTTGAATCTAGGGATCACAGATACGCAGTATTTT,CASSLNLGITDTQYF
few,TRBV27,TRBJ1-2,TRBD1,TGTGCCAGCAGTTTTACAGGGGGAGGCTACACCTTC,CASSFTGGGYTF
-,TRBV2,TRBJ1-2,TRBD1,TGTGCCAGCAGTGAGGGACAGGGGGCCTTCGGGTATGGCTACACCTTC,CASSEGQGAFGYGYTF
-,TRBV11-3,TRBJ2-7,-,TGTGCCAGCAGCTTAGACTCGACAGCCTACGAGCAGTACTTC,CASSLDSTAYEQYF
few,TRBV27,TRBJ2-7,-,TGTGCCAGCCGAGGGGTCGAGCAGTACTTC,CASRGVEQYF
many,TRBV27,TRBJ2-3,TRBD2,TGTGCCAGCAGTTCCCATCTAGCGGGGCGCACAGATACGCAGTATTTT,CASSSHLAGRTDTQYF
many,TRBV5-1,TRBJ2-7,TRBD1,TGCGCCAGCAGCTTGGACTCCGGGACAGGGCCAAGCGAGCAGTACTTC,CASSLDSGTGPSEQYF
-,TRBV24-1,TRBJ2-1,TRBD2,TGTGCCACCAGTGATACGGCACTAGCGGGTACCTACAATGAGCAGTTCTTC,CATSDTALAGTYNEQFF
many,TRBV6-5,TRBJ1-5,-,TGTGCCAGCAGAGGACAGCGCAATCAGCCCCAGCATTTT,CASRGQRNQPQHF
many,TRBV20-1,TRBJ2-1,-,TGCAGTGCTCCTGACTGGAATGAGCAGTTCTTC,CSAPDWNEQFF
-,TRBV6-2/TRBV6-3,TRBJ2-7,TRBD2,TGTGCCAGTAAGGGGACTATACGCTACGAGCAGTACTTC,CASKGTIRYEQYF
many,TRBV20-1,TRBJ2-3,TRBD2,TGCAGTGCTAGTATCGGGAGCGGGGGGGATACGCAGTATTTT,CSASIGSGGDTQYF
-,TRBV28,TRBJ2-6,-,TGTGCCAGCAGTTTTCTGGGCGAAAGCTCCCCCTCTGGGGCCAACGTCCTGACTTTC,CASSFLGESSPSGANVLTF
many,TRBV7-9,TRBJ1-1,-,TGTGCCAGCAGCTTAGGGACAGTTGAAGCTTTCTTT,CASSLGTVEAFF
many,TRBV5-6,TRBJ2-3,-,TGTGCCAGCAGCTTGACGGGAGTAGGCACAGATACGCAGTATTTT,CASSLTGVGTDTQYF
-,TRBV24-1,TRBJ2-1,-,TGTGCCACCAGTGACGCAGGTCACCATGAGCAGTTCTTC,CATSDAGHHEQFF
few,TRBV10-3,TRBJ2-1,TRBD2,TGTGCCTCAATACTGGGGACTAGCGGGATAAATGAGCAGTTCTTC,CASILGTSGINEQFF
many,TRBV5-1,TRBJ2-7,-,TGCGCCAGCAGCTTTTCCAACTACGAGCAGTACTTC,CASSFSNYEQYF
many,TRBV12-3/TRBV12-4,TRBJ1-1,-,TGTGCCAGCAGTTTTCAGCAGAACACTGAAGCTTTCTTT,CASSFQQNTEAFF
few,TRBV5-1,TRBJ2-3,-,TGCGCCAGCAGCTTGGGGAGTAGAACAGATACGCAGTATTTT,CASSLGSRTDTQYF
few,TRBV5-5,TRBJ1-5,TRBD1,TGTGCCAGCAGCTTGGGGACAGGGACCTCGACGGGTCAGCCCCAGCATTTT,CASSLGTGTSTGQPQHF
many,TRBV18,TRBJ2-5,-,TGTGCCAGCTCCTGGGACCAGGGGTTGCAAGAGACCCAGTACTTC,CASSWDQGLQETQYF
many,TRBV7-9,TRBJ2-7,-,TGTGCCAGCAGCCCCCGGGCCGGAGGGCGCGAGCAGTACTTC,CASSPRAGGREQYF
few,TRBV28,TRBJ2-1,TRBD2,TGTGCCAGCAGTTTATCTTTATCTAGCGGGAGGCCCAGCTCCTACAATGAGCAGTTCTTC,CASSLSLSSGRPSSYNEQFF
many,TRBV27,TRBJ2-5,TRBD1,TGTGCCAGCAGTAACTGGGACAGCTTCCAAGAGACCCAGTACTTC,CASSNWDSFQETQYF
many,TRBV7-2,TRBJ2-3,-,TGTGCCAGCAGCTTAGGAGTTTCTACGCAGTATTTT,CASSLGVSTQYF
many,TRBV7-8,TRBJ2-1,TRBD2,TGTGCCAGCAGCACTAGCGGCGGTGAGCAGTTCTTC,CASSTSGGEQFF
many,TRBV6-6,TRBJ2-7,-,TGTGCCAGCAGTTTGACTAGGTACGAGCAGTACTTC,CASSLTRYEQYF
-,TRBV7-9,TRBJ2-1,TRBD2,TGTGCCAGCAGCCTCAGGCTAGCGGAATACAATGAGCAGTTCTTC,CASSLRLAEYNEQFF
-,TRBV5-1,TRBJ2-1,-,TGCGCCAGCAGCTTTACAGTTCGTCGGGGCAATGAGCAGTTCTTC,CASSFTVRRGNEQFF
many,TRBV7-3,TRBJ2-3,-,TGTGCCAGCAGCGACGGGGGACTTTTGGGAGCGGCTAGCACAGATACGCAGTATTTT,CASSDGGLLGAASTDTQYF
-,TRBV15,TRBJ2-2,-,TGTGCCACCAGCAGAGTCTTGACCGGGGAGCTGTTTTTT,CATSRVLTGELFF
many,TRBV28,TRBJ2-5,TRBD2,TGTGCCACCGCCAGCGGCGGGAGTTTCAAAGGGACCCAGTACTTC,CATASGGSFKGTQYF